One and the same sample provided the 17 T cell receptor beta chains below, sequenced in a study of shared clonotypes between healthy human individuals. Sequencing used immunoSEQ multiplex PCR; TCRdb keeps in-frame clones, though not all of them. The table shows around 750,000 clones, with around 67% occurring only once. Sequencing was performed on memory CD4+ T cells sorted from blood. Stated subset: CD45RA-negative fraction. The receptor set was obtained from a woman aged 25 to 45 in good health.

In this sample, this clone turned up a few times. CDR3 loop: CASSSGKTGVSYNEQFF. CDR3 sequence (DNA): TGCGCCAGCAGCTCGGGAAAGACGGGAGTGTCCTACAATGAGCAGTTCTTC. The genes are TRBV5-1 and TRBJ2-1; D perhaps matches TRBD2 (6 bases). The CDR3 loop spans 17 amino acids. Germline V CDR1 and CDR2: SGHRS, YFSETQ. The germline V and J ends were trimmed by 3 bases and 1 base, with 17 bases remaining between them.

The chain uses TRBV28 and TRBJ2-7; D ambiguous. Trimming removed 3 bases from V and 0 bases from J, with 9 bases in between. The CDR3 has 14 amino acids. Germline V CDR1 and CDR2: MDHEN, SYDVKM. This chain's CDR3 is CASSLRRFSYEQYF. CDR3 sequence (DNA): TGTGCCAGCAGTTTGAGGCGGTTCTCCTACGAGCAGTACTTC.

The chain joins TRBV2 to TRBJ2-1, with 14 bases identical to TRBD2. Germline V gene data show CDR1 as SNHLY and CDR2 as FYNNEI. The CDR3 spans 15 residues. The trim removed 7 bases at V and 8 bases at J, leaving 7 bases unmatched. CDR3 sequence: CASTRLAGGPDEQFF. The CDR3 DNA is TGTGCCAGCACTCGACTAGCGGGAGGGCCGGATGAGCAGTTCTTC.

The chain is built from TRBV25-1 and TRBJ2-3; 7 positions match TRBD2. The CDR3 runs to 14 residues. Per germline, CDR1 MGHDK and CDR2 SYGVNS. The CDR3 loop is CVLNPREDSDTQYF. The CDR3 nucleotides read TGTGTCTTAAACCCCCGGGAGGACTCAGATACGCAGTATTTT.

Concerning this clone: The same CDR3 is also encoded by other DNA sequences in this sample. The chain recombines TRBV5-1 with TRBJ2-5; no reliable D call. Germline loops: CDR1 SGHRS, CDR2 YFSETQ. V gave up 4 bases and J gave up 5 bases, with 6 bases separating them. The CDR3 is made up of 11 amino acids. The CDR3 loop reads CASSLRETQYF. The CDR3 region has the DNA TGCGCCAGCAGCCTCCGGGAGACCCAGTACTTC.

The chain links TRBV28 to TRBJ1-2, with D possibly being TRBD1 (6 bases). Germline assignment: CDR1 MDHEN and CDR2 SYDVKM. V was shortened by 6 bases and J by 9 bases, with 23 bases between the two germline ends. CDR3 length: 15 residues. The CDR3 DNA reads TGTGCCAGCAGCTTGAACCGGGACATAGGCTTTCGCTACACCTTC. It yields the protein CASSLNRDIGFRYTF.

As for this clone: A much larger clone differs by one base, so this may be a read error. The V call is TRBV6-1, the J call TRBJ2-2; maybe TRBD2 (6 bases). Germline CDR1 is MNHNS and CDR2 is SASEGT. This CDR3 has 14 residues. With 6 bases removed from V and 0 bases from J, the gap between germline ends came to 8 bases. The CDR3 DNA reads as TGTGCCAGCAGCGGACTATCGAACACCGGGGAGCTGTTTTTT. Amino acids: CASSGLSNTGELFF.

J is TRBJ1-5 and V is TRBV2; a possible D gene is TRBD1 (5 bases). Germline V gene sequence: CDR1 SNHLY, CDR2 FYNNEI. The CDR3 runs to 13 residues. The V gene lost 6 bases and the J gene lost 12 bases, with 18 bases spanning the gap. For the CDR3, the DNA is TGTGCCAGCAGGGGGACGGTTAAAGGGTTCCAGCATTTT. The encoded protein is CASRGTVKGFQHF.

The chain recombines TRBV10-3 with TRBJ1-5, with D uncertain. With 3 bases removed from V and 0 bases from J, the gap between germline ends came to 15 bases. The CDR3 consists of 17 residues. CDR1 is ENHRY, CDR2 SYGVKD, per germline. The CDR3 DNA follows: TGTGCCATCAGTGATGCAGCACCGGGTTATAGCAATCAGCCCCAGCATTTT. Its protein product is CAISDAAPGYSNQPQHF.

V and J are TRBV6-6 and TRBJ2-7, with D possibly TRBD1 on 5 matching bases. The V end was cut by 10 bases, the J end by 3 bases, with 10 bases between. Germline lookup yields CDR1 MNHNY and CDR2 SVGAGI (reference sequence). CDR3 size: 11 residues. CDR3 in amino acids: CATVTDYEQYF. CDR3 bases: TGTGCCACAGTGACAGACTACGAGCAGTACTTC.

The CDR3 here is CASSLVLGASTYEQYF. CDR3 coding DNA: TGTGCCAGCAGCTTAGTTTTGGGGGCGTCGACCTACGAGCAGTACTTC. The V gene is TRBV7-2, the J gene TRBJ2-7; possible D gene TRBD1, 6 bases. V was clipped by 1 base and J by 2 bases, with 15 bases between them. The CDR3 runs 16 residues. Germline V gene data show CDR1 as SGHTA and CDR2 as FQGNSA.

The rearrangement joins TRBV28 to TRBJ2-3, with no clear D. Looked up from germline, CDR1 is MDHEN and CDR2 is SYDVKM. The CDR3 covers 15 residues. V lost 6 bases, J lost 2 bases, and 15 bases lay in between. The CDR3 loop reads CASRRTRRPTDTQYF. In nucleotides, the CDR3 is TGTGCCAGCAGGCGGACCCGACGGCCCACAGATACGCAGTATTTT.

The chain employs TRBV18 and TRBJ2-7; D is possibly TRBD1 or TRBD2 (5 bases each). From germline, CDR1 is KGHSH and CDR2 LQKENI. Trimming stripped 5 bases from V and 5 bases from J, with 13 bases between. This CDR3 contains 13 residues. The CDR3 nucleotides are TGTGCCAGCTCAGGCAGGGAGAAAGACGAGCAGTACTTC. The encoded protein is CASSGREKDEQYF. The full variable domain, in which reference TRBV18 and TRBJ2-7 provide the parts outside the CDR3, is NAGVMQNPRHLVRRRGQEARLRCSPMKGHSHVYWYRQLPEEGLKFMVYLQKENIIDESGMPKERFSAEFPKEGPSILRIQQVVRGDSAAYFCASSGREKDEQYFGPGTRLTVT.

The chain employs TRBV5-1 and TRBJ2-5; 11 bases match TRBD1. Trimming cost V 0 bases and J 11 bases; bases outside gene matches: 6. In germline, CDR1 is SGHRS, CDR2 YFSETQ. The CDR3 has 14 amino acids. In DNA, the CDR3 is TGCGCCAGCAGCTTGGGGACAGGGGGCATTGAGCAGTACTTC. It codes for CASSLGTGGIEQYF.

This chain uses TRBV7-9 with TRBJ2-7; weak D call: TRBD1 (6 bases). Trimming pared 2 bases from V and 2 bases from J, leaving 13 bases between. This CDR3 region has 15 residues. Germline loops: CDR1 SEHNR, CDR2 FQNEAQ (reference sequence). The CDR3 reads CASSLSNRVTYEQYF. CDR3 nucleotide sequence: TGTGCCAGCAGCTTATCAAACAGGGTCACCTACGAGCAGTACTTC.

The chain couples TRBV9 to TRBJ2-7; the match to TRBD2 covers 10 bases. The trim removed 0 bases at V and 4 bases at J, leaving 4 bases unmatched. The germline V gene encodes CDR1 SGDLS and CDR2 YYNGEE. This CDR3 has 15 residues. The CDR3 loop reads CASSVGTSGPYEQYF. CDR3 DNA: TGTGCCAGCAGCGTAGGGACTAGCGGACCTTACGAGCAGTACTTC. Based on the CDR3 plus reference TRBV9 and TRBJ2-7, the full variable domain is DSGVTQTPKHLITATGQRVTLRCSPRSGDLSVYWYQQSLDQGLQFLIQYYNGEERAKGNILERFSAQQFPDLHSELNLSSLELGDSALYFCASSVGTSGPYEQYFGPGTRLTVT.

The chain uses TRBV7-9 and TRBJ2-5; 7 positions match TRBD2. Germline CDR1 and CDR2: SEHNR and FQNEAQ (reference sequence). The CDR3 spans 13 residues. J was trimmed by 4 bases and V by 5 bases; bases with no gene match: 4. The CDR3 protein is CASSGRAPETQYF. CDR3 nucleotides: TGTGCCAGCAGCGGGAGGGCCCCAGAGACCCAGTACTTC.